The sequence of this TCR beta chain was determined in a study of CD8 T cells in ankylosing spondylitis. Germline V CDR1 and CDR2: LNHDA, SQIVND (reference sequence). V was clipped by 6 bases and J by 5 bases; unmatched bases: 6. This CDR3 is 14 amino acids long. TCRdb itself ran the 5' RACE reads through MiXCR, one entry per CDR3 protein. The table lists some 250,000 distinct CDR3 sequences, over 8.5% of them singletons. This sequence joins TRBV19 and TRBJ1-4, with 7 bases aligning to TRBD1. The clonotype comes from a male donor with ankylosing spondylitis or in good health (not recorded which). Input material: blood, either unsorted or a sorted T cell fraction (not recorded which). CDR3 coding DNA: TGTGCCAGTAGCCGACAGGGAGACAATGAAAAACTGTTTTTT. This encodes CASSRQGDNEKLFF.